What follows are 23 T cell receptor beta chains derived from one specimen sequenced in a study of control samples from healthy donors and cancer patients. Data came from immunoSEQ multiplex PCR; TCRdb stores just in-frame clones and leaves some out. The repertoire holds hundreds of thousands of clones, with 90% as singletons. The sequenced material came from PBMCs. The receptors here all came from a man in his forties or fifties with head and neck cancer.

The chain couples TRBV7-2 to TRBJ1-6, with D possibly being TRBD1 (5 bases). V lost 3 bases to trimming and J lost 10 bases, with 16 bases between them. Germline assignment: CDR1 SGHTA and CDR2 FQGNSA. The CDR3 covers 15 residues. Written as DNA, the CDR3 is TGTGCCAGCAGCTTTGACAGCGGGATGGGGTCACCCCTCCACTTT. Amino acids: CASSFDSGMGSPLHF.

The sample holds a few counts of this clone. The V and J genes are TRBV7-9 and TRBJ1-4, with D unclear. The germline V gene has CDR1 SEHNR and CDR2 FQNEAQ (reference sequence). V dropped 3 bases and J dropped 6 bases, with 11 bases sitting between them. The CDR3 spans 14 residues. CDR3 DNA: TGTGCCAGCAGCTTCCGAGGTACCCATGAAAAACTGTTTTTT. This gives the protein CASSFRGTHEKLFF.

The sample holds one count of this clone. The chain has TRBV5-1 and TRBJ1-1; TRBD1 is a possible D gene (5 bases). Germline V CDR1 and CDR2: SGHRS, YFSETQ. The CDR3 spans 16 residues. Trimming shortened V by 0 bases and J by 1 base, and 13 bases separated the two germline ends. CDR3 in amino acids: CASSLAGGDRNTEAFF. CDR3 nucleotides: TGCGCCAGCAGCTTGGCCGGGGGGGACCGGAACACTGAAGCTTTCTTT.

V and J are TRBV9 and TRBJ2-3, with D perhaps given as TRBD1 or TRBD2 (6 bases each). The length of the CDR3 is 15 residues. Germline V gene sequence: CDR1 SGDLS, CDR2 YYNGEE. The V gene lost 0 bases and the J gene lost 6 bases, with 14 bases spanning the gap. The CDR3 coding sequence is TGTGCCAGCAGCGTAGGGGGGGCCTCGGTGGATACGCAGTATTTT. It translates to CASSVGGASVDTQYF. Using reference TRBV9 and TRBJ2-3 for the parts outside the CDR3, the full variable domain is DSGVTQTPKHLITATGQRVTLRCSPRSGDLSVYWYQQSLDQGLQFLIQYYNGEERAKGNILERFSAQQFPDLHSELNLSSLELGDSALYFCASSVGGASVDTQYFGPGTRLTVL.

The V gene is TRBV2, the J gene TRBJ2-1, with 13 positions matching TRBD2. The V segment lost 7 bases and the J segment 5 bases; nucleotides outside the gene matches: 11. This CDR3 contains 17 residues. The V gene's germline CDR1 is SNHLY and CDR2 FYNNEI. Here the CDR3 reads CASTPGRGLAGNNEQFF. The DNA of the CDR3 is TGTGCCAGCACTCCAGGGCGGGGACTAGCGGGAAACAATGAGCAGTTCTTC.

CDR3 sequence reads: CASSPALAGGTDTQYF. The CDR3 nucleotides are TGCGCCAGCAGCCCTGCTTTAGCGGGGGGTACAGATACGCAGTATTTT. This rearrangement joins TRBV5-1 to TRBJ2-3; 10 bases map to TRBD2. Germline loops: CDR1 SGHRS, CDR2 YFSETQ. The CDR3 runs to 16 residues. V dropped 4 bases and J dropped 3; count of bases not matched to a gene: 8.

The chain employs TRBV19 and TRBJ1-1, with 7 bases fitting TRBD1. The CDR3 extends over 13 amino acids. With V trimmed by 6 bases and J by 0 bases, 1 base remained unmatched. Germline values: CDR1 LNHDA, CDR2 SQIVND (reference sequence). The CDR3 reads CASRGQVNTEAFF. CDR3 in DNA: TGTGCCAGTAGAGGACAGGTGAACACTGAAGCTTTCTTT.

The chain employs TRBV9 and TRBJ2-1; 7 bases are shared with TRBD2. This CDR3 has 14 residues. Germline CDR1 and CDR2: SGDLS and YYNGEE. Trimming removed 4 bases from V and 7 bases from J; junction bases left unmatched: 8. In nucleotides, the CDR3 is TGTGCCAGCAGCCCCTGGGAGGGTCTGAATGAGCAGTTCTTC. This sequence encodes CASSPWEGLNEQFF.

As for this clone: Other DNA sequences of this sample code for an identical CDR3. The rearrangement uses TRBV5-1 and TRBJ2-2; D call uncertain. V lost 0 bases and J lost 0, with 6 bases in between. The CDR3 is 15 amino acids. CDR1 and CDR2 from the germline V gene are SGHRS and YFSETQ. This chain's CDR3 is CASSLDTPNTGELFF. CDR3 DNA sequence: TGCGCCAGCAGCTTGGACACCCCGAACACCGGGGAGCTGTTTTTT.

The chain links TRBV28 to TRBJ2-1; 12 nucleotides agree with TRBD2. CDR3 size: 15 residues. Germline V CDR1 and CDR2: MDHEN, SYDVKM. Trimming at V came to 1 base and at J to 8 bases, leaving 3 bases not matched to a gene. CDR3 sequence reads: CASSLLLAGGYEQFF. The CDR3 DNA reads as TGTGCCAGCAGTTTATTGCTAGCGGGAGGGTATGAGCAGTTCTTC.

The rearrangement joins TRBV6-4 to TRBJ1-2, with 10 bases fitting TRBD1. In germline, CDR1 is MRHNA, CDR2 SNTAGT. This CDR3 contains 13 residues. The ends lost 6 bases at V and 6 bases at J; junction bases unmatched: 4. This chain's CDR3 is CASRAGTGDGYTF. The CDR3 coding sequence is TGTGCCAGCAGGGCCGGGACAGGGGATGGCTACACCTTC.

J is TRBJ2-2 and V is TRBV5-1; D not resolved. The CDR3 is made up of 14 amino acids. The V end lost 2 bases, the J end lost 3 bases, and 8 bases lay between the germline ends. The V gene's germline CDR1 is SGHRS and CDR2 YFSETQ. The CDR3 loop is CASSFSGYTGELFF. The CDR3 DNA reads as TGCGCCAGCAGCTTCTCGGGTTACACCGGGGAGCTGTTTTTT. The whole variable domain, remainder taken from reference TRBV5-1 and TRBJ2-2, is KAGVTQTPRYLIKTRGQQVTLSCSPISGHRSVSWYQQTPGQGLQFLFEYFSETQRNKGNFPGRFSGRQFSNSRSEMNVSTLELGDSALYLCASSFSGYTGELFFGEGSRLTVL.

This clone was recorded once. The genes are TRBV6-5 and TRBJ2-5; 9 nucleotides match TRBD2. The ends lost 8 bases at V and 4 bases at J; junction bases unmatched: 8. The CDR3 has 14 residues. Germline lookup yields CDR1 MNHEY and CDR2 SVGAGI. In DNA form, the CDR3 reads TGTGCCAGCTGGGGGGCTAGCGGGACAGAGACCCAGTACTTC. It translates to CASWGASGTETQYF.

The CDR3 is CASSQPGQGEQYF. The CDR3 nucleotides read TGTGCCAGCAGCCAGCCGGGACAGGGCGAGCAGTACTTC. This rearrangement joins TRBV3-1 (or the pseudogene TRBV3-2) to TRBJ2-7; 9 positions agree with TRBD1. CDR1 and CDR2 from the germline V gene are LGHDT and YNNKEL (reference sequence). This CDR3 is 13 amino acids long. After removal of 3 bases from V and 6 bases from J, the junction contained 3 bases not matched to a gene.

This chain joins TRBV11-3 and TRBJ1-1; 7 nucleotides agree with TRBD1. Looked up from germline, CDR1 is SGHNT and CDR2 is YENEEA. This CDR3 is 13 amino acids long. V gave up 6 bases and J gave up 11 bases; unmatched junction bases: 12. The chain's CDR3 is CASSRDSDMKAFF. CDR3 DNA sequence: TGTGCCAGCAGTCGGGACAGCGATATGAAGGCTTTCTTT.

The V gene is TRBV28, the J gene TRBJ1-5; D remains ambiguous. CDR1 and CDR2 from the germline V gene are MDHEN and SYDVKM. This CDR3 is 15 amino acids long. V was cut by 3 bases and J by 4 bases, with 13 bases left in between. This chain's CDR3 is CASSLSRVGNQPQHF. The DNA for the CDR3 is TGTGCCAGCAGTTTGTCACGGGTGGGTAATCAGCCCCAGCATTTT.

This clone was observed a single time. V usage is TRBV6-1 and J usage is TRBJ2-3; 12 bases agree with TRBD2. There are 20 residues in the CDR3. Germline CDR1 and CDR2: MNHNS and SASEGT. After removal of 4 bases from V and 5 bases from J, the junction contained 19 bases not matched to a gene. CDR3 DNA sequence: TGTGCCAGCAGTGTGAGGGGACTTGGACTAGCGGGGATCCCACAAGATACGCAGTATTTT. This sequence encodes CASSVRGLGLAGIPQDTQYF.

The chain is built from TRBV19 and TRBJ2-7; 7 bases are shared with TRBD1. CDR3 length: 12 residues. The V segment lost 9 bases and the J segment 3 bases; nucleotides outside the gene matches: 5. Germline lookup yields CDR1 LNHDA and CDR2 SQIVND (reference sequence). CDR3 sequence: CASRRDSYEQYF. The CDR3 nucleotides are TGTGCCAGCCGCCGGGACAGCTACGAGCAGTACTTC.

The chain employs TRBV18 and TRBJ1-1, with D perhaps TRBD1 (5 bases). The germline V and J ends were trimmed by 0 bases and 6 bases, with 17 bases remaining between them. CDR1 is KGHSH, CDR2 LQKENI, per germline. This CDR3 contains 16 residues. CDR3 coding DNA: TGTGCCAGCTCACCACCAGGCAGGGAGAATATCGCTGAAGCTTTCTTT. Translating it yields CASSPPGRENIAEAFF. Based on the CDR3 plus reference TRBV18 and TRBJ1-1, the full variable domain is NAGVMQNPRHLVRRRGQEARLRCSPMKGHSHVYWYRQLPEEGLKFMVYLQKENIIDESGMPKERFSAEFPKEGPSILRIQQVVRGDSAAYFCASSPPGRENIAEAFFGQGTRLTVV.

V usage is TRBV18 and J usage is TRBJ2-7; TRBD2 aligns across 10 bases. The V gene's germline CDR1 is KGHSH and CDR2 LQKENI. The CDR3 extends over 15 amino acids. The V segment lost 2 bases and the J segment 2 bases; nucleotides outside the gene matches: 3. CDR3 amino acids: CASSPGTSGTYEQYF. In nucleotides, the CDR3 is TGTGCCAGCTCACCAGGCACTAGCGGGACCTACGAGCAGTACTTC.

The gene calls are TRBV5-6 and TRBJ1-5, with D possibly being TRBD1 (5 bases). The V end was cut by 5 bases, the J end by 7 bases, with 19 bases between. This CDR3 has 15 residues. Germline V CDR1 and CDR2: SGHDT, YYEEEE. CDR3 DNA sequence: TGTGCCAGCAGTCCCGGGACTGGGGACCGACAGCCCCAGCATTTT. Residues: CASSPGTGDRQPQHF.

The chain uses TRBV27 and TRBJ2-5, with 12 bases matching TRBD2. The trim removed 6 bases at V and 4 bases at J, leaving 6 bases unmatched. CDR3 length: 15 amino acids. CDR1 and CDR2 (germline): MNHEY, SMNVEV (reference sequence). CDR3 DNA sequence: TGTGCCAGCAGACTAGGGACTAGCGGGTCAGAGACCCAGTACTTC. The encoded protein is CASRLGTSGSETQYF.

V usage is TRBV7-9 and J usage is TRBJ1-1; a weak D match, TRBD1 (5 bases). The V gene's germline CDR1 is SEHNR and CDR2 FQNEAQ (reference sequence). The CDR3 has 13 amino acids. The V end was cut by 2 bases, the J end by 6 bases, with 10 bases between. The DNA for the CDR3 is TGTGCCAGCAGCTTACAGGGTAGGGCTGAAGCTTTCTTT. Amino acids: CASSLQGRAEAFF.